Sequencing of this T cell receptor (beta chain) was carried out in a study of Ad26.COV2.S vaccination and SARS-CoV-2 variants. Across the study: In the study, Ad26.COV2.S was injected intramuscularly once, or twice 56 days apart.

Treatment meaning: around 19 received Ad26.COV2.S at low or high dose, single or two shots; 5 received placebo; per-sample allocation not given. Samples analyzed were those drawn on day 63 after the first vaccine or placebo injection. Whoever gave the sample was an adult aged 18-55 years in Boston. Produced via immunoSEQ multiplex PCR; TCRdb's table is partial and in-frame only. The sample yields 350,000 to 500,000 clones, 90% seen once. General study findings and limits: Individuals receiving vaccine had higher spike-specific TCR breadth than placebo recipients did. Post-vaccination spike-specific CD8+ and CD4+ T cell responses reportedly had substantial breadth.

Notes on this clone: The antigen is not known.

Germline loops: CDR1 MDHEN, CDR2 SYDVKM. Trimming pared 6 bases from V and 4 bases from J, leaving 12 bases between. This CDR3 contains 14 residues. The sequence was collected from a person aged 18 to 59 who received the Ad26.COV2.S COVID-19 vaccine or a placebo. Specimen: peripheral blood, collected in a trial of Ad26.COV2.S vaccine versus placebo. The V call is TRBV28, the J call TRBJ2-2; TRBD2 is a possible D gene (6 bases). The CDR3 sequence is CASRRDGFTGELFF. In DNA form, the CDR3 reads TGTGCCAGCAGGCGGGACGGATTCACCGGGGAGCTGTTTTTT.